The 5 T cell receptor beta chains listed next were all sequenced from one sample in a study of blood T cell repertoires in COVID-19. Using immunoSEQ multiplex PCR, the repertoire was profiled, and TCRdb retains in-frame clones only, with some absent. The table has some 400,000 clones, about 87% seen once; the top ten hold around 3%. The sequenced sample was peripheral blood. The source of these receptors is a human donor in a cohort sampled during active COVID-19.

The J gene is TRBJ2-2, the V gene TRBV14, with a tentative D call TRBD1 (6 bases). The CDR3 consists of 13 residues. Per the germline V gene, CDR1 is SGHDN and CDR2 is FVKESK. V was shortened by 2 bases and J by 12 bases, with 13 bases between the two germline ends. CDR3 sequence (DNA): TGTGCCAGCAGCCAATATGCAGGGGCGCAGCTGTTTTTT. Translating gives CASSQYAGAQLFF.

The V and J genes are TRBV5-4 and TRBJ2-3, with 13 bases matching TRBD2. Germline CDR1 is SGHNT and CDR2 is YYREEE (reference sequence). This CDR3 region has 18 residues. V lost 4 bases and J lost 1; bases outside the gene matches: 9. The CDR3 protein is CASSPGLAGVEGTDTQYF. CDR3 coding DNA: TGTGCCAGCAGCCCCGGACTAGCGGGAGTAGAAGGCACAGATACGCAGTATTTT.

The DNA for the CDR3 is TGTGCCAGCAGAGGACGCAGGGGGAGCTCCAACATTCAGTACTTC. Amino acid sequence: CASRGRRGSSNIQYF. The chain carries TRBV6-1 and TRBJ2-4; 7 nucleotides line up with TRBD1. This CDR3 spans 15 amino acids. With V trimmed by 6 bases and J by 7 bases, 12 bases remained unmatched. Germline V gives CDR1 MNHNS, CDR2 SASEGT.

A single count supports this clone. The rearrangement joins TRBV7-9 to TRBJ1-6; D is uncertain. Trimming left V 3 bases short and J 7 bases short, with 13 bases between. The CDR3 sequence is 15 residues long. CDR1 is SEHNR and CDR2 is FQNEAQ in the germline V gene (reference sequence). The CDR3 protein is CASSFMGARNSPLHF. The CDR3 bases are TGTGCCAGCAGCTTCATGGGAGCGAGGAATTCACCCCTCCACTTT.

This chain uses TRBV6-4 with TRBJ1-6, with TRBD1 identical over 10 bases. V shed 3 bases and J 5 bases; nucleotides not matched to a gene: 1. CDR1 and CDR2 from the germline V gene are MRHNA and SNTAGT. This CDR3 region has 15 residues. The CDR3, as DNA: TGTGCCAGCAGTGAAGGACAGGGGGATAATTCACCCCTCCACTTT. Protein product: CASSEGQGDNSPLHF.